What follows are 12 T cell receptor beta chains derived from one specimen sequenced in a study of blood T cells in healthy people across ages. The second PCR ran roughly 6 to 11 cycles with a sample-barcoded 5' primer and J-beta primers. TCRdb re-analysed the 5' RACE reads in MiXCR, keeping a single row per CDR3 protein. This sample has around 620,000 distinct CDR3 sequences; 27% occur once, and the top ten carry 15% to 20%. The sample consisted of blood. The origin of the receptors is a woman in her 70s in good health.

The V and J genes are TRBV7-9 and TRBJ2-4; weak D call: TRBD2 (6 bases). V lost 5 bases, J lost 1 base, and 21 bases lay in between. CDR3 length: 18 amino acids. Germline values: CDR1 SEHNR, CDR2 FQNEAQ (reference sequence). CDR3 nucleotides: TGTGCCAGCAGCCAACCAATCCGGGACTCCATGGCCAAAAACATTCAGTACTTC. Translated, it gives CASSQPIRDSMAKNIQYF.

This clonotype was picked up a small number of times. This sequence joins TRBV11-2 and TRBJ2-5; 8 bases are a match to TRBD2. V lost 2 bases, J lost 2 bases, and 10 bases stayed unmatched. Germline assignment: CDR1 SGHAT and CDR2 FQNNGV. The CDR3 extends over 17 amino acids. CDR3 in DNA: TGTGCCAGCAGCTTAAGCGCCACTAGCGGTGTACAAGAGACCCAGTACTTC. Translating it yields CASSLSATSGVQETQYF.

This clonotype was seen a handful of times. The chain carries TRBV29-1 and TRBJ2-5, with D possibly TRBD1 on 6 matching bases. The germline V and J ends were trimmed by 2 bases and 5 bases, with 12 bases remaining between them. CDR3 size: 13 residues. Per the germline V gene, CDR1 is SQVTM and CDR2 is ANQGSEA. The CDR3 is CSVERGSRETQYF. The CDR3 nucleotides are TGCAGCGTTGAAAGGGGGTCGAGGGAGACCCAGTACTTC.

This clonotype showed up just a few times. CDR3 nucleotide sequence: TGTGCCAGCGGGAGGACGAATGAAAAACTGTTTTTT. Its translation is CASGRTNEKLFF. The chain employs TRBV27 and TRBJ1-4; no clear D. CDR1 and CDR2 from the germline V gene are MNHEY and SMNVEV (reference sequence). The length of the CDR3 is 12 residues. Trimming removed 8 bases from V and 5 bases from J, with 9 bases in between.

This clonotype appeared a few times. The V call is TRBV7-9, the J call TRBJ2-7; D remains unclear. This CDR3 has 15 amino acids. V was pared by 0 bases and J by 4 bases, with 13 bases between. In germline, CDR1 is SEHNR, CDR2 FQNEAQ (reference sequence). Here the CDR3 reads CASSLAVGTGYEQYF. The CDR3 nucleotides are TGTGCCAGCAGCTTAGCGGTGGGTACTGGGTACGAGCAGTACTTC. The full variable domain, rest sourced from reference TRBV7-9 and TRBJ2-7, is DTGVSQNPRHKITKRGQNVTFRCDPISEHNRLYWYRQTLGQGPEFLTYFQNEAQLEKSRLLSDRFSAERPKGSFSTLEIQRTEQGDSAMYLCASSLAVGTGYEQYFGPGTRLTVT.

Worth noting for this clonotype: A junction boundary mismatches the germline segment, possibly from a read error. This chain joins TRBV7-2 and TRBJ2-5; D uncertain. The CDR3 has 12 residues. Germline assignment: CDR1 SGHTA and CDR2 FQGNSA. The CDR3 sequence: CASSSGRAMGFF. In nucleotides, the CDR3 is TGTGCCAGCAGCTCAGGCCGGGCCATGGGGTTCTTC.

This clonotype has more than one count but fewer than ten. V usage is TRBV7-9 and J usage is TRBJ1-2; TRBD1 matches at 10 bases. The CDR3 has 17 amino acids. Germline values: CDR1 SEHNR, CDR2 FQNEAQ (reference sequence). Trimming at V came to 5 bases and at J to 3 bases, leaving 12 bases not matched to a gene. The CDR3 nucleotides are TGTGCCAGCAGCCCAGACGGGACAGGGGTGTTAGACTATGGCTACACCTTC. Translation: CASSPDGTGVLDYGYTF.

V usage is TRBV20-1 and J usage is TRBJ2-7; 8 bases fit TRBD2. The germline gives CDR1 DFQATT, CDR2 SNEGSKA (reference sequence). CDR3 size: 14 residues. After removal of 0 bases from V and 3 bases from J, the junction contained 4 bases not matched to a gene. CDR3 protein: CSARDRGGLYEQYF. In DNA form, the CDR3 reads TGCAGTGCTAGAGATCGGGGGGGCCTCTACGAGCAGTACTTC.

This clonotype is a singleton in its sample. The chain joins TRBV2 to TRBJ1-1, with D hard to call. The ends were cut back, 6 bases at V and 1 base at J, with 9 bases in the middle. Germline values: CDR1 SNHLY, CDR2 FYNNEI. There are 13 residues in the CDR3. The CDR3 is CASRDGSNTEAFF. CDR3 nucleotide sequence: TGTGCCAGCAGGGACGGCTCGAACACTGAAGCTTTCTTT.

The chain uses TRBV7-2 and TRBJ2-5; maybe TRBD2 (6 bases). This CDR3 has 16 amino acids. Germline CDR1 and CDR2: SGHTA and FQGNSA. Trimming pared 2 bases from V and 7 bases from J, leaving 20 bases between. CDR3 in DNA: TGTGCCAGCAGCTTACAGCAGGCCAACCTGGAGGGGACCCAGTACTTC. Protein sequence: CASSLQQANLEGTQYF.

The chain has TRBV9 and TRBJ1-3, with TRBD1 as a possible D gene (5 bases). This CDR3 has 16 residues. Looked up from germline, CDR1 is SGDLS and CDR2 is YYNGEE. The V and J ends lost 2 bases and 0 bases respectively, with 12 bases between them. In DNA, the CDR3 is TGTGCCAGCAGCGTGGGGGACGCCCGCTCTGGAAACACCATATATTTT. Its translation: CASSVGDARSGNTIYF.

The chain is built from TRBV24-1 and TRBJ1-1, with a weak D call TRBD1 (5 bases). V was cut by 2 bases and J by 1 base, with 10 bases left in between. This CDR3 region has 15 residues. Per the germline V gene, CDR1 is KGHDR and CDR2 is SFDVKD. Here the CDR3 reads CATSDSSGGNTEAFF. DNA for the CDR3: TGTGCCACCAGTGATTCTTCCGGGGGGAACACTGAAGCTTTCTTT.